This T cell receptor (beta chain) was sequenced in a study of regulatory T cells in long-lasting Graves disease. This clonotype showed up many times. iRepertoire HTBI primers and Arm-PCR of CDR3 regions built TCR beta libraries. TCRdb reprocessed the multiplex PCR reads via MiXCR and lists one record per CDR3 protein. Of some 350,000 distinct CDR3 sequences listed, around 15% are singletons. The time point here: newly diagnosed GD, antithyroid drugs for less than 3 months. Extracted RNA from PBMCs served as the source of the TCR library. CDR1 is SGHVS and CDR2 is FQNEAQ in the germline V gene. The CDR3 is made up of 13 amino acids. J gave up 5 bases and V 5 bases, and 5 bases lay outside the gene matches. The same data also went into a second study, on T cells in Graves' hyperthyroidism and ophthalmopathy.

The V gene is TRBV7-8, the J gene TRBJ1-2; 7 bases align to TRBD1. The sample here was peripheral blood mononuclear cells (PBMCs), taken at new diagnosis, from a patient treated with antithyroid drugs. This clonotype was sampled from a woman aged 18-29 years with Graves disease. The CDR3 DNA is TGTGCCAGCAGCAGAGACAGGGAGTATGGCTACACCTTC. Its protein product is CASSRDREYGYTF.